This T cell receptor beta chain is from a study of PD-1 blockade in classical Hodgkin lymphoma (TCRdb year 2020). Some background on the complete study: A peripheral blood immune signature of response to PD-1 blockade in classical Hodgkin lymphoma was defined using TCR beta sequencing and CyTOF.

The full study reports these points: The study covered only a single clinical trial cohort, and the causes of the repertoire differences, possibly disease activity or prior therapy, were still not defined. Baseline TCR diversity was reported as lower in newly diagnosed patients than in healthy donors, and lower still in relapsed/refractory patients.

The Qiagen DNeasy kit was used to extract genomic DNA from unsorted PBMCs and from the negatively selected CD4+ and CD8+ fractions. Using primers that anneal to V and J segments, immunoSEQ multiplex PCR amplified the TCR beta CDR3 regions. Amplification bias was minimized using a synthetic immune receptor repertoire, and residual bias was removed computationally after sequencing. In the original analysis: Custom Python scripts were used to quantify repertoire diversity as the Shannon entropy index. The unsorted, CD4+ and CD8+ repertoires were each analyzed separately, with the exception of combined analyses, where CD4+ and CD8+ sequences were merged in silico. Imported from immuneACCESS, the table was reduced by TCRdb to in-frame sequences with V and J called. These copies leave out some clones; in studies compared against another copy, an unresolved V gene accounts for under half, and the cause of the remainder is not known. The V and J calls and clone size are taken from that table; D and trimming were inferred from the DNA. In this sample the table shows around 26,000 clones, over 85% of which occur a single time. The leading ten clones occupy 3.5% to 5% of the sample.

As to this clone: Its antigen remains unidentified. No base quality information exists; no much larger clone differs at one position.

The CDR3 measures 15 amino acids from cysteine to phenylalanine. Kept here is only the CDR3 DNA, which spans 45 bases and is read in frame from base 1. The germline V end is reduced by 5 bases and the J end by 4 bases; junction bases left unmatched: 7. CDR1 SGHTA and CDR2 FQGNSA were looked up in the germline V gene. In the paper's terms, the time point label means: newly diagnosed, previously untreated cHL patient sample. PBMCs from patients with newly diagnosed, previously untreated classical Hodgkin lymphoma were sequenced as a comparison group for the relapsed/refractory trial patients. Peripheral blood was collected in 8 mL Vacutainer Cell Preparation Tubes, from which PBMCs were isolated by centrifugation and then cryopreserved.

The clonotype originates from a human donor with classical Hodgkin lymphoma. Sequenced input: peripheral blood mononuclear cells (PBMCs). Recombination linked TRBV7-2 to TRBJ1-2; the central 10 bases match TRBD1. This receptor has the CDR3 CASSPSTGGGYGYTF. The sequenced DNA is TGTGCCAGCAGCCCGTCGACAGGGGGCGGCTATGGCTACACCTTC.